A single sample gave rise to the 14 T cell receptor beta chains below, sequenced in a study of identical twins. Via MiXCR, TCRdb re-called the 5' RACE reads, giving one row per CDR3 protein. The profile shows more than 1.5 million distinct CDR3 sequences, under 35% of them singletons. The material sequenced was cord blood. The receptors shown here come from a newborn girl in good health.

To note about this clonotype: A much larger clone sits a single nucleotide away, making a read error possible. This CDR3 reads CTTSRSRGTYNEQFF. The DNA of the CDR3 is TGTACCACCAGCAGGAGTCGAGGGACCTACAATGAGCAGTTCTTC. J is TRBJ2-1 and V is TRBV15; possibly TRBD2 for D (5 bases). The CDR3 extends over 15 amino acids. CDR1 and CDR2 from the germline V gene are LNHNV and YYDKDF (reference sequence).

J is TRBJ2-6 and V is TRBV20-1, with unresolved D. This CDR3 comprises 19 residues. The germline CDR1 and CDR2 sequences are DFQATT and SNEGSKA (reference sequence). V was cut by 3 bases and J by 0 bases, with 21 bases left in between. CDR3 nucleotide sequence: TGCAGTGCTAGCCTAAATGGGGAACCCCCTCTCTCTGGGGCCAACGTCCTGACTTTC. Protein product: CSASLNGEPPLSGANVLTF.

This clonotype was detected a few times. A clone one base away is much larger, so this may be a read error. V gene TRBV29-1 combines with J gene TRBJ1-2; D remains ambiguous. The germline V gene encodes CDR1 SQVTM and CDR2 ANQGSEA. This CDR3 contains 13 residues. CDR3 in amino acids: CSVSFSPNYDYTF. The CDR3 DNA reads as TGCAGCGTTTCCTTTTCCCCTAACTATGACTACACCTTC.

J is TRBJ2-7 and V is TRBV6-1, with 7 bases lining up with TRBD1. The germline V gene has CDR1 MNHNS and CDR2 SASEGT. This CDR3 spans 15 amino acids. Trimming at V came to 1 base and at J to 7 bases, leaving 10 bases not matched to a gene. This CDR3 reads CASSEGDSILGEQYF. The DNA of the CDR3 is TGTGCCAGCAGTGAAGGGGACAGTATCCTCGGGGAGCAGTACTTC.

This clonotype has only a few counts. V gene TRBV5-1 combines with J gene TRBJ2-2; D ambiguous. Trimming pared 0 bases from V and 5 bases from J, leaving 11 bases between. The CDR3 length is 15 residues. Looked up from germline, CDR1 is SGHRS and CDR2 is YFSETQ. This CDR3 is CASSLGAEWTGELFF. CDR3 coding DNA: TGCGCCAGCAGCTTGGGGGCTGAGTGGACCGGGGAGCTGTTTTTT.

The genes are TRBV5-1 and TRBJ2-1; 8 bases fit TRBD2. CDR1 is SGHRS and CDR2 is YFSETQ in the germline V gene. V lost 2 bases to trimming and J lost 10 bases; unmatched junction nucleotides: 8. The CDR3 extends over 14 amino acids. The CDR3 spells CASSFGGESYEQFF. The CDR3 DNA is TGCGCCAGCAGCTTCGGGGGGGAATCCTACGAGCAGTTCTTC. Filled out from reference TRBV5-1 and TRBJ2-1, the complete variable domain reads KAGVTQTPRYLIKTRGQQVTLSCSPISGHRSVSWYQQTPGQGLQFLFEYFSETQRNKGNFPGRFSGRQFSNSRSEMNVSTLELGDSALYLCASSFGGESYEQFFGPGTRLTVL.

This rearrangement joins TRBV7-9 to TRBJ2-1; possible D gene TRBD2, 6 bases. The CDR3 extends over 14 amino acids. CDR1 and CDR2 from the germline V gene are SEHNR and FQNEAQ (reference sequence). Trimming removed 5 bases at V and 5 bases at J, with 13 bases between. The CDR3 protein is CASSRDSNNNEQFF. For the CDR3, the DNA is TGTGCCAGCAGCCGGGACTCTAATAACAATGAGCAGTTCTTC.

V gene TRBV7-8 combines with J gene TRBJ1-5; D gene unclear. The CDR3 consists of 13 residues. Germline lookup yields CDR1 SGHVS and CDR2 FQNEAQ. V shed 5 bases and J shed 5 bases, with 10 bases lying between them. The DNA for the CDR3 is TGTGCCAGCAGCCCGAGCCCGTATCAGCCCCAGCATTTT. Its protein product is CASSPSPYQPQHF. Complete variable domain (other parts from reference TRBV7-8 and TRBJ1-5): GAGVSQSPRYKVAKRGQDVALRCDPISGHVSLFWYQQALGQGPEFLTYFQNEAQLDKSGLPSDRFFAERPEGSVSTLKIQRTQQEDSAVYLCASSPSPYQPQHFGDGTRLSIL.

The V call is TRBV20-1, the J call TRBJ2-7, with 8 bases fitting TRBD2. The end of the DNA is better explained by TRBJ2-5, so the J call may be wrong. CDR1 and CDR2 from the germline V gene are DFQATT and SNEGSKA (reference sequence). This CDR3 contains 14 residues. CDR3 residues: CSARSVTSDETQYF. Here the CDR3 DNA reads TGCAGTGCTAGAAGCGTGACTAGCGACGAGACCCAGTACTTC.

The chain employs TRBV30 and TRBJ2-4, with 11 bases lining up with TRBD2. Germline loops: CDR1 GTSNPN, CDR2 SVGIG (reference sequence). This CDR3 has 16 residues. J was trimmed by 13 bases and V by 2 bases; bases with no gene match: 16. CDR3 DNA sequence: TGTGCCTGGAGTACACTAGCGGGGGCAGGCGCAAATGAGCAGTACTTC. Translation gives CAWSTLAGAGANEQYF. The full variable domain, its missing parts supplied by reference TRBV30 and TRBJ2-4, is SQTIHQWPATLVQPVGSPLSLECTVEGTSNPNLYWYRQAAGRGLQLLFYSVGIGQISSEVPQNLSASRPQDRQFILSSKKLLLSDSGFYLCAWSTLAGAGANEQYFGAGTRLSVL.

This clonotype appeared many times. This chain joins TRBV9 and TRBJ2-3; TRBD2 aligns across 10 bases. This CDR3 comprises 16 residues. V was pared by 4 bases and J by 2 bases, with 7 bases of the junction left unmatched. Germline CDR1 and CDR2: SGDLS and YYNGEE. CDR3: CASSPRTSGFTDTQYF. The DNA of the CDR3 is TGTGCCAGCAGCCCAAGGACTAGCGGCTTCACAGATACGCAGTATTTT.

J is TRBJ2-1 and V is TRBV5-1; TRBD2 is a possible D gene (5 bases). The V gene lost 1 base and the J gene lost 10 bases, with 12 bases spanning the gap. This CDR3 contains 13 residues. CDR1 and CDR2 (germline): SGHRS, YFSETQ. The CDR3 reads CASSLSLLAEQFF. CDR3 nucleotide sequence: TGCGCCAGCAGCTTGTCCCTTTTAGCGGAGCAGTTCTTC.

Regarding this clonotype: At one end, the junction sequence differs from germline, possibly due to a read error. The chain couples TRBV4-2 to TRBJ2-1; D unclear. The CDR3 spans 12 residues. Germline CDR1 LGHNA, CDR2 YNFKEQ. CDR3 loop: CGSSRAHNEQFF. As DNA, the CDR3 is TGTGGCAGCAGCCGAGCGCACAATGAGCAGTTCTTC.

The chain uses TRBV15 and TRBJ1-1; 9 bases agree with TRBD1. The germline gives CDR1 LNHNV, CDR2 YYDKDF (reference sequence). The CDR3 has 15 amino acids. V lost 5 bases and J lost 4; bases outside the gene matches: 8. The CDR3 bases are TGTGCCACCAGCGTGTCCGGGACAGGGACCACTGAAGCTTTCTTT. Protein sequence: CATSVSGTGTTEAFF. The variable domain in full, completed from reference TRBV15 and TRBJ1-1, reads DAMVIQNPRYQVTQFGKPVTLSCSQTLNHNVMYWYQQKSSQAPKLLFHYYDKDFNNEADTPDNFQSRRPNTSFCFLDIRSPGLGDTAMYLCATSVSGTGTTEAFFGQGTRLTVV.